Shown below are 12 T cell receptor beta chains from a single sample sequenced in a study of immune evolution from preneoplasia to lung adenocarcinoma. TCRdb keeps only in-frame clones here, not all; method: immunoSEQ multiplex PCR. The sample includes some 9,000 clones, 79% of them seen just once. The sequenced sample was FFPE lung adenocarcinoma in situ tissue. The origin of the receptors is an older person with lung adenocarcinoma.

The chain joins TRBV7-2 to TRBJ1-3; D perhaps matches TRBD1 (5 bases). V lost 5 bases, J lost 1 base, and 12 bases lay in between. The CDR3 is made up of 15 amino acids. The germline gives CDR1 SGHTA, CDR2 FQGNSA. CDR3 DNA sequence: TGTGCCAGCAGCGCGTATCAGGGTTCTGGAAACACCATATATTTT. It specifies CASSAYQGSGNTIYF.

The chain links TRBV12-5 to TRBJ1-2; 10 bases map to TRBD1. This CDR3 contains 13 residues. V gave up 4 bases and J gave up 8 bases; unmatched junction bases: 4. Germline CDR1 reads LGHNT; CDR2 reads FRNRAP. The CDR3 is CASGSDRGRGYTF. The DNA for the CDR3 is TGTGCTAGTGGTTCCGACAGGGGGCGCGGCTACACCTTC. The entire variable domain, with the rest obtained from reference TRBV12-5 and TRBJ1-2, is as follows: DARVTQTPRHKVTEMGQEVTMRCQPILGHNTVFWYRQTMMQGLELLAYFRNRAPLDDSGMPKDRFSAEMPDATLATLKIQPSEPRDSAVYFCASGSDRGRGYTFGSGTRLTVV.

This clone has just one count. The chain links TRBV7-9 to TRBJ2-3; D not certain. The CDR3 extends over 13 amino acids. CDR1 is SEHNR and CDR2 is FQNEAQ in the germline V gene (reference sequence). V lost 2 bases, J lost 3 bases, and 6 bases lay in between. CDR3 residues: CASSLSSTDTQYF. The CDR3, as DNA: TGTGCCAGCAGCTTATCATCGACAGATACGCAGTATTTT.

The CDR3 DNA follows: TGTGCCAGCAGCTTATCGCAGAACACTGAAGCTTTCTTT. It codes for CASSLSQNTEAFF. V usage is TRBV7-3 and J usage is TRBJ1-1; D is ambiguous. The CDR3 covers 13 residues. The V end was cut by 2 bases, the J end by 1 base, with 5 bases between. Germline assignment: CDR1 SGHTA and CDR2 FQGTGA.

The chain carries TRBV6-5 and TRBJ2-3; D not certain. V was clipped by 3 bases and J by 1 base, with 11 bases between them. The CDR3 has 15 amino acids. The germline CDR1 and CDR2 sequences are MNHEY and SVGAGI. The CDR3 region has the DNA TGTGCCAGCAGTTATTCCGACCGACGCACAGATACGCAGTATTTT. It translates to CASSYSDRRTDTQYF.

The CDR3 loop reads CASSSEFRVRNEQFF. CDR3 DNA sequence: TGTGCCAGCAGCTCCGAGTTCAGGGTCCGGAATGAGCAGTTCTTC. The J gene is TRBJ2-1, the V gene TRBV7-2; D perhaps matches TRBD1 (5 bases). Germline CDR1 and CDR2: SGHTA and FQGNSA. The ends were cut back, 4 bases at V and 7 bases at J, with 17 bases in the middle. The CDR3 extends over 15 amino acids.

The gene calls are TRBV27 and TRBJ1-1, with 10 bases lining up with TRBD1. From germline, CDR1 is MNHEY and CDR2 SMNVEV (reference sequence). The CDR3 runs 14 residues. The V segment lost 6 bases and the J segment 4 bases; nucleotides outside the gene matches: 5. The CDR3 coding sequence is TGTGCCAGCAGGGACTGGACAGGGGGCACTGAAGCTTTCTTT. Protein: CASRDWTGGTEAFF.

J is TRBJ2-1 and V is TRBV6-6; D gene uncertain. The V gene's germline CDR1 is MNHNY and CDR2 SVGAGI (reference sequence). The ends were cut back, 4 bases at V and 9 bases at J, with 7 bases in the middle. CDR3 length equals 11 residues. CDR3 residues: CASSSRFEQFF. The DNA for the CDR3 is TGTGCCAGCAGTTCCCGGTTTGAGCAGTTCTTC.

This clone has more than one count but fewer than ten. The J gene is TRBJ2-3, the V gene TRBV19; D gene unclear. V gave up 3 bases and J gave up 6 bases, with 13 bases separating them. This CDR3 is 14 amino acids long. In germline, CDR1 is LNHDA, CDR2 SQIVND (reference sequence). The CDR3 DNA reads as TGTGCCAGTAGTATGCGGCGCCGGGCCGATACGCAGTATTTT. Residues: CASSMRRRADTQYF.

This chain joins TRBV5-6 and TRBJ2-2, with D unresolved. The germline V and J ends were trimmed by 0 bases and 0 bases, with 6 bases remaining between them. The CDR3 runs to 15 residues. Germline values: CDR1 SGHDT, CDR2 YYEEEE. The CDR3 loop is CASSLDPANTGELFF. For the CDR3, the DNA is TGTGCCAGCAGCTTGGACCCTGCGAACACCGGGGAGCTGTTTTTT.

The V call is TRBV14, the J call TRBJ2-1; 8 positions match TRBD1. CDR3 length: 14 residues. Looked up from germline, CDR1 is SGHDN and CDR2 is FVKESK. V dropped 1 base and J dropped 4; count of bases not matched to a gene: 0. The CDR3 here is CASSQGQGYNEQFF. Written as DNA, the CDR3 is TGTGCCAGCAGCCAAGGACAGGGGTACAATGAGCAGTTCTTC. Based on the CDR3 plus reference TRBV14 and TRBJ2-1, the full variable domain is EAGVTQFPSHSVIEKGQTVTLRCDPISGHDNLYWYRRVMGKEIKFLLHFVKESKQDESGMPNNRFLAERTGGTYSTLKVQPAELEDSGVYFCASSQGQGYNEQFFGPGTRLTVL.

The chain carries TRBV6-5 and TRBJ2-6; the D is unclear. V was shortened by 2 bases and J by 1 base, with 9 bases between the two germline ends. Germline values: CDR1 MNHEY, CDR2 SVGAGI. The CDR3 consists of 16 residues. CDR3: CASSYTQSSGANVLTF. The DNA for the CDR3 is TGTGCCAGCAGTTACACACAGTCATCTGGGGCCAACGTCCTGACTTTC.